Sequencing of this T cell receptor (beta chain) was carried out in a study of T cells after yellow fever vaccination. Study-wide context: Some fractions had low cell numbers, and these were prepared with SMART-Seq v4 Ultra Low Input. Study-level findings and limits: Post-booster repertoires contained most primary-vaccination clones again (about 95% CD4, less than 90% CD8). Within FACS-sorted repertoires, abundant clonotypes contaminating from the bulk population could be present.

Conversion of TCR transcripts into cDNA relied on 5'RACE template switching, which added a universal primer site and UMIs. One entry per CDR3 protein, called by TCRdb with MiXCR from the 5' RACE reads. The sample holds some 320,000 distinct CDR3 sequences, 3.5% to 4.5% seen once. The germline gives CDR1 LNHDA, CDR2 SQIVND (reference sequence). CDR3 length: 15 residues. Trimming at V came to 7 bases and at J to 5 bases, leaving 12 bases not matched to a gene. This clonotype appeared a few times. Its antigen is currently unknown. The chain joins TRBV19 to TRBJ1-1; TRBD1 aligns across 8 bases. The sequencing here drew on PBMCs, taken 15 days after the yellow fever booster vaccination. This TCR was recovered from a man aged 18 to 30 who received the YFV17D yellow fever vaccine. The CDR3 region has the DNA TGTGCCAGTAAGACAGGGGAAAAACAACGGACTGAAGCTTTCTTT. Amino acids: CASKTGEKQRTEAFF.